One sample yielded the 6 T cell receptor beta chains listed below, sequenced in a study of patients and donors after allogeneic stem cell transplantation. TCRdb called the RT-PCR reads again in MiXCR, with one record for every CDR3 protein. The sample lists 25,000 to 35,000 distinct CDR3 sequences, about 6.8% occurring once. Source material: blood, either unsorted or a sorted T cell fraction (not recorded which). These receptors were collected from a human donor who was either an allogeneic HSCT recipient or a stem cell or donor lymphocyte infusion donor (not recorded which). It is not recorded whose cells these are; they may come from a transplant donor.

In its sample, this clonotype was seen once. J is TRBJ2-3 and V is TRBV7-9, with TRBD2 matching 11 bases. Trimming cost V 8 bases and J 7 bases; bases outside gene matches: 5. The CDR3 totals 13 residues. CDR1 is SEHNR and CDR2 is FQNEAQ in the germline V gene (reference sequence). The CDR3 loop reads CASGLAGGNTQYF. The CDR3, as DNA: TGTGCCAGCGGGTTAGCGGGAGGGAATACGCAGTATTTT.

Many counts were recorded for this clonotype. This rearrangement joins TRBV18 to TRBJ2-5, with D hard to call. The CDR3 is made up of 15 amino acids. Germline values: CDR1 KGHSH, CDR2 LQKENI. The germline V and J ends were trimmed by 0 bases and 1 base, with 9 bases remaining between them. The CDR3 reads CASSPPNRIQETQYF. In DNA, the CDR3 is TGTGCCAGCTCACCACCTAATAGGATCCAAGAGACCCAGTACTTC.

This clonotype appeared many times. The chain recombines TRBV5-1 with TRBJ2-5, with D tentatively TRBD1 (6 bases). The V end was cut by 4 bases, the J end by 4 bases, with 11 bases between. The CDR3 extends over 13 amino acids. Germline V gives CDR1 SGHRS, CDR2 YFSETQ. CDR3 region: CASSRQGRETQYF. Written as DNA, the CDR3 is TGCGCCAGCAGCCGTCAGGGGCGAGAGACCCAGTACTTC.

This clonotype appeared a few times. The genes are TRBV4-3 and TRBJ2-7; D is possibly TRBD1 (5 bases). CDR1 and CDR2 (germline): LGHNA, YSLEER. The V and J ends lost 3 bases and 9 bases respectively, with 18 bases between them. The CDR3 loop spans 14 amino acids. This CDR3 is CASSQDLLGHGQYF. For the CDR3, the DNA is TGCGCCAGCAGCCAGGACCTTCTAGGACACGGGCAGTACTTC.

This clonotype was found many times. This chain joins TRBV4-1 and TRBJ1-5; D is unclear. From germline, CDR1 is MGHRA and CDR2 YSYEKL. The CDR3 has 12 amino acids. Between the trimmed V and J ends, which lost 1 base and 7 bases, there was a span of 5 bases. The CDR3 loop reads CASSQAGQPQHF. The CDR3 nucleotides read TGCGCCAGCAGCCAAGCCGGGCAGCCCCAGCATTTT.

This clonotype was observed a few times. J is TRBJ2-1 and V is TRBV28; 8 bases match TRBD2. This CDR3 is 15 amino acids long. Trimming cost V 2 bases and J 6 bases; bases outside gene matches: 6. Germline V CDR1 and CDR2: MDHEN, SYDVKM. CDR3 in amino acids: CASSLGLAGTNEQFF. As DNA, the CDR3 is TGTGCCAGCAGTTTAGGGCTAGCGGGTACCAATGAGCAGTTCTTC.